A selection of T cell receptor beta chains follows, all from one sample in a study of identical twins. TCRdb passed the 5' RACE reads through MiXCR, listing each CDR3 protein once. The sample lists approximately 670,000 distinct CDR3 sequences, roughly 6% occurring once. Sequencing used naive T cells sorted from blood. Every receptor here comes from a man younger than 35 in good health. CDR3s include the opening cysteine and the closing phenylalanine or tryptophan. D genes are given only for firm matches. Expanded clones get a size class; other rows say once, few or many, or leave the size out.

d_call	clone_size	v_call	j_call	cdr3_aa	cdr3_nt
-	-	TRBV20-1	TRBJ2-3	CSARDHMAGTDTQYF	TGCAGTGCTAGAGATCATATGGCTGGGACAGATACGCAGTATTTT
-	many	TRBV20-1	TRBJ1-2	CSAPRPPF	TGCAGTGCCCCCCGCCCCCCCTTC
-	many	TRBV12-3/TRBV12-4	TRBJ1-5	CASSPGTSSNQPQHF	TGTGCCAGCAGTCCCGGGACAAGTAGCAATCAGCCCCAGCATTTT
-	many	TRBV7-8	TRBJ1-1	CASSSRTATGNTEAFF	TGTGCCAGCAGCTCCCGAACAGCGACAGGGAACACTGAAGCTTTCTTT
TRBD2	few	TRBV12-3/TRBV12-4	TRBJ2-2	CASSFSPWTSGELFF	TGTGCCAGCAGTTTCTCCCCTTGGACTAGCGGGGAGCTGTTTTTT
-	-	TRBV4-2	TRBJ2-2	CASSQVKTAGSNTGELFF	TGTGCCAGCAGCCAAGTGAAAACGGCGGGCTCAAACACCGGGGAGCTGTTTTTT
-	many	TRBV5-6	TRBJ2-5	CASSLERGTQYF	TGTGCCAGCAGCTTGGAACGCGGGACCCAGTACTTC
-	many	TRBV24-1	TRBJ1-4	CATSQGYEKLFF	TGTGCCACCAGTCAAGGGTACGAAAAACTGTTTTTT
-	many	TRBV2	TRBJ2-2	CASSAQAGLRTGELFF	TGTGCCAGCAGTGCCCAGGCAGGGCTTCGTACCGGGGAGCTGTTTTTT
-	few	TRBV7-9	TRBJ1-2	CASSLEGGRHYGYTF	TGTGCCAGCAGCTTAGAAGGAGGGCGCCACTATGGCTACACCTTC
-	-	TRBV10-3	TRBJ2-7	CAISEEGGALYEQYF	TGTGCCATCAGTGAGGAGGGGGGGGCACTCTACGAGCAGTACTTC
TRBD1	few	TRBV4-1	TRBJ1-2	CASSRPGQGGGYTF	TGCGCCAGCAGCCGACCGGGACAGGGCGGTGGCTACACCTTC
-	many	TRBV12-3/TRBV12-4	TRBJ1-6	CASTTGTENFRSPLHF	TGTGCCAGCACTACTGGGACGGAAAATTTTCGCTCACCCCTCCACTTT
-	many	TRBV27	TRBJ1-2	CASSLSGQRSGYTF	TGTGCCAGCAGTTTATCGGGTCAAAGAAGTGGCTACACCTTC
TRBD1	-	TRBV3-1	TRBJ1-1	CASSRGQGYTEAFF	TGTGCCAGCAGCCGAGGACAGGGATACACTGAAGCTTTCTTT
-	many	TRBV5-1	TRBJ2-2	CASSTDGNTGELFF	TGCGCCAGCAGCACGGACGGGAACACCGGGGAGCTGTTTTTT
-	many	TRBV18	TRBJ2-7	CASSRQTGIYEQYF	TGTGCCAGCTCACGTCAAACAGGGATTTACGAGCAGTACTTC
-	-	TRBV11-2	TRBJ1-3	CASSLNEALTFSGNTIYF	TGTGCCAGCAGCTTGAATGAAGCCCTCACTTTCTCTGGAAACACCATATATTTT
TRBD1	-	TRBV12-3/TRBV12-4	TRBJ1-5	CATSSGTVGQPQHF	TGTGCCACCTCCTCGGGGACAGTAGGTCAGCCCCAGCATTTT
-	-	TRBV7-8	TRBJ2-5	CASSLPPHETQYF	TGTGCCAGCAGCTTACCCCCCCACGAGACCCAGTACTTC
-	-	TRBV9	TRBJ2-1	CASSVGGGPNNEQFF	TGTGCCAGCAGCGTTGGTGGCGGACCGAACAATGAGCAGTTCTTC
-	many	TRBV11-2	TRBJ2-1	CASNYPERAYNEQFF	TGTGCCAGCAATTACCCTGAGCGGGCCTACAATGAGCAGTTCTTC
TRBD2	many	TRBV27	TRBJ2-2	CASSLFLAGGRNTGELFF	TGTGCCAGCAGTTTATTCCTAGCGGGAGGGCGGAACACCGGGGAGCTGTTTTTT
-	few	TRBV29-1	TRBJ1-1	CSASLGGNLMNTEAFF	TGCAGCGCCTCACTGGGGGGAAACCTAATGAACACTGAAGCTTTCTTT
-	many	TRBV12-3/TRBV12-4	TRBJ1-1	CASSLTLPGGEKAFF	TGTGCCAGCAGTTTAACCCTACCGGGAGGGGAGAAAGCTTTCTTT
-	many	TRBV7-2	TRBJ2-7	CASSPTFYEQYF	TGTGCCAGCAGCCCTACCTTCTACGAGCAGTACTTC
TRBD1	many	TRBV7-9	TRBJ2-1	CASNPQGENEQFF	TGTGCCAGCAATCCCCAGGGGGAGAATGAGCAGTTCTTC
-	many	TRBV5-1	TRBJ2-5	CASSPVSGDETQYF	TGCGCCAGCAGCCCGGTTTCTGGGGACGAGACCCAGTACTTC
-	few	TRBV11-3	TRBJ2-3	CASSLSLSDTQYF	TGTGCCAGCAGCTTAAGCCTTTCAGATACGCAGTATTTT
-	few	TRBV2	TRBJ1-1	CASSQLRGVNTEAFF	TGTGCCAGCAGTCAACTACGGGGGGTCAACACTGAAGCTTTCTTT
TRBD2	-	TRBV7-8	TRBJ2-5	CASRILAGERETQYF	TGTGCCAGCAGGATACTAGCGGGAGAACGTGAGACCCAGTACTTC
-	many	TRBV15	TRBJ2-3	CATSRDSAGVSTDTQYF	TGTGCCACCAGCAGAGACTCTGCAGGGGTGAGCACAGATACGCAGTATTTT
TRBD1	few	TRBV20-1	TRBJ1-1	CSARTVGGQGFPYTEAFF	TGCAGTGCTAGGACGGTTGGGGGACAGGGTTTCCCTTACACTGAAGCTTTCTTT
-	-	TRBV7-9	TRBJ2-5	CASSPGDEIETQYF	TGTGCCAGCAGCCCTGGGGACGAAATAGAGACCCAGTACTTC
-	many	TRBV7-9	TRBJ2-7	CATSGNYEQYF	TGTGCCACCTCAGGGAACTACGAGCAGTACTTC
TRBD1	few	TRBV5-1	TRBJ2-5	CASSHTSGGETQYF	TGCGCCAGCAGTCACACCTCAGGGGGAGAGACCCAGTACTTC
TRBD2	-	TRBV30	TRBJ2-3	CAWFKAGAPKGTDTQYF	TGTGCCTGGTTTAAAGCGGGAGCCCCAAAGGGCACAGATACGCAGTATTTT
-	many	TRBV12-3/TRBV12-4	TRBJ2-4	CASSLYRNIQYF	TGTGCCAGCAGTTTATATCGAAACATTCAGTACTTC
-	many	TRBV5-1	TRBJ1-1	CASSPLKTGRGAFF	TGCGCCAGCAGCCCTCTTAAGACAGGCCGAGGAGCTTTCTTT
-	many	TRBV20-1	TRBJ2-3	CSAEGWQGWTDTQYF	TGCAGTGCTGAGGGATGGCAGGGGTGGACAGATACGCAGTATTTT
-	-	TRBV23-1	TRBJ2-1	CASPQKRFF	TGCGCCAGCCCTCAAAAACGGTTCTTC
-	many	TRBV12-5	TRBJ1-1	CASGTSLGANTEAFF	TGTGCTAGTGGAACCTCGTTGGGGGCGAACACTGAAGCTTTCTTT
-	few	TRBV5-1	TRBJ2-5	CASSLGRLETQYF	TGCGCCAGCAGCTTGGGAAGGCTGGAGACCCAGTACTTC
-	many	TRBV27	TRBJ1-2	CASSPLDGSYGYTF	TGTGCCAGCAGTCCCCTGGACGGGAGCTATGGCTACACCTTC
TRBD2	-	TRBV20-1	TRBJ2-7	CSARDGRLAYEQYF	TGCAGTGCTAGAGACGGGAGGCTAGCGTACGAGCAGTACTTC
-	-	TRBV7-9	TRBJ2-1	CASSTVGASVYNEQFF	TGTGCCAGCAGCACGGTGGGGGCGTCAGTCTACAATGAGCAGTTCTTC
-	few	TRBV7-9	TRBJ2-7	CASSFQSYEQYF	TGTGCCAGCAGCTTTCAGAGCTACGAGCAGTACTTC
-	few	TRBV7-9	TRBJ1-5	CASSLFRGNSNQPQHF	TGTGCCAGCAGCTTGTTCCGGGGGAATAGCAATCAGCCCCAGCATTTT
-	many	TRBV5-1	TRBJ2-1	CASSSTGKFNEQFF	TGCGCCAGCAGCTCAACCGGGAAGTTCAATGAGCAGTTCTTC
-	-	TRBV5-1	TRBJ2-3	CASSFGSLADTQYF	TGCGCCAGCAGCTTCGGCTCGTTGGCAGATACGCAGTATTTT
TRBD1	many	TRBV5-1	TRBJ2-1	CASSWDRGISYNEQFF	TGCGCCAGCAGCTGGGACAGGGGGATATCCTACAATGAGCAGTTCTTC
TRBD1	-	TRBV7-9	TRBJ2-5	CASSHRGQETQYF	TGTGCCAGCAGCCACAGGGGCCAAGAGACCCAGTACTTC
TRBD2	few	TRBV20-1	TRBJ2-1	CSAGDYWSSYNEQFF	TGCAGTGCTGGGGACTACTGGAGCTCCTACAATGAGCAGTTCTTC